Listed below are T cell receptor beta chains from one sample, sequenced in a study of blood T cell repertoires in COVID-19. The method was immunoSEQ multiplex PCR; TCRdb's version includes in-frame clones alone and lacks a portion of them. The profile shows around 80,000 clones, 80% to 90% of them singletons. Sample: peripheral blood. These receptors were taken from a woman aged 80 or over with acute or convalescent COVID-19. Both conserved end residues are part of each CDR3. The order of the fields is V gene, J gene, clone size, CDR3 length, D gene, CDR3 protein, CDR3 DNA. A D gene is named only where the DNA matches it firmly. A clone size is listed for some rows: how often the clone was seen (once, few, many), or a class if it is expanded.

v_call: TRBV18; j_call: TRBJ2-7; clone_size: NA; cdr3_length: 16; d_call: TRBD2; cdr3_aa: CASSPQSGRSPYEQYF; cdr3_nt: TGTGCCAGCTCACCCCAGAGCGGGAGGTCGCCCTACGAGCAGTACTTC
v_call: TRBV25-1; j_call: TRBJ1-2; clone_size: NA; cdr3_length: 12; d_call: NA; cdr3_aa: CASRGGDYGYTF; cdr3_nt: TGTGCCAGCAGAGGCGGTGACTATGGCTACACCTTC
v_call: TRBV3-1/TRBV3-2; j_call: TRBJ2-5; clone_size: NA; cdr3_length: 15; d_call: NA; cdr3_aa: CASSLTGFSLETQYF; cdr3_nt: TGTGCCAGCAGCCTTACAGGGTTTAGTTTGGAGACCCAGTACTTC
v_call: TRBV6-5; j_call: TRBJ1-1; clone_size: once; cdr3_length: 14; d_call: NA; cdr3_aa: CASTGEGGNTEAFF; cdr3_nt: TGTGCCAGCACCGGGGAGGGGGGCAACACTGAAGCTTTCTTT
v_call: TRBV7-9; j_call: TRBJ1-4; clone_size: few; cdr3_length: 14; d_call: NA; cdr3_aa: CASSLGQSNEKLFF; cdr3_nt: TGTGCCAGCAGCCTCGGACAGAGTAATGAAAAACTGTTTTTT
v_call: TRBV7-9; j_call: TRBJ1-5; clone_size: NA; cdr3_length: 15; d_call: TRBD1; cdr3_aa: CASSRSGQKNQPQHF; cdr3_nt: TGTGCCAGCAGCAGGTCGGGACAGAAAAATCAGCCCCAGCATTTT
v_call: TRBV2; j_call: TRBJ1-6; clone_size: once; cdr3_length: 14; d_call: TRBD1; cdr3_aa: CASSITGVNSPLHF; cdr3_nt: TGTGCCAGCAGTATAACAGGGGTTAATTCACCCCTCCACTTT
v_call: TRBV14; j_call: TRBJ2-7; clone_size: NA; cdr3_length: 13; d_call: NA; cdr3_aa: CASSPGGPYEQYF; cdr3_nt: TGTGCCAGCAGCCCCGGTGGGCCCTACGAGCAGTACTTC
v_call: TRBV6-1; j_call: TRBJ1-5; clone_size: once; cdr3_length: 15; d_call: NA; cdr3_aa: CASSEVRGRGQPQHF; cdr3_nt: TGTGCCAGCAGTGAAGTGCGGGGACGCGGACAGCCCCAGCATTTT
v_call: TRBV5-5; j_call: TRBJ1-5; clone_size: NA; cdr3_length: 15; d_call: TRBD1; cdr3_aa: CASSLSGGSNQPQHF; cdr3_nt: TGTGCCAGCAGCTTGTCAGGGGGAAGCAATCAGCCCCAGCATTTT
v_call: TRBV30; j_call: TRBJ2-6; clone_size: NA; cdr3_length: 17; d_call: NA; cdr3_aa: CAWRGGGGYSGANVLTF; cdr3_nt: TGTGCCTGGCGGGGGGGAGGGGGCTACTCTGGGGCCAACGTCCTGACTTTC
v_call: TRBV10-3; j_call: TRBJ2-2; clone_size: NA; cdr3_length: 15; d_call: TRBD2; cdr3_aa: CAISHTSGNTGELFF; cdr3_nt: TGTGCCATCAGCCACACTAGCGGCAACACCGGGGAGCTGTTTTTT
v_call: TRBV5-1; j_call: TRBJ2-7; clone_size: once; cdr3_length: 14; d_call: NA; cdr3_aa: CASSLGQSTYEQYF; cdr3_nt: TGCGCCAGCAGCTTGGGACAGAGTACCTACGAGCAGTACTTC
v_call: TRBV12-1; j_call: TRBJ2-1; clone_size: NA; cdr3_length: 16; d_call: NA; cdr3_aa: CASSYQRQLIYNEQFF; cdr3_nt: TGTGCCAGCAGCTACCAACGACAGCTCATCTACAATGAGCAGTTCTTC
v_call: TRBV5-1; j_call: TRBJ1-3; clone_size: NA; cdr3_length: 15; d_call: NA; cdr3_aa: CASSLGGYSGNTIYF; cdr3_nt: TGCGCCAGCAGCTTGGGCGGATACTCTGGAAACACCATATATTTT
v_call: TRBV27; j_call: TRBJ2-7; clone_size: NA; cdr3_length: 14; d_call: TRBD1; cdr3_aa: CASSLWGQGGEQYF; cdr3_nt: TGTGCCAGCAGTTTATGGGGACAGGGGGGCGAGCAGTACTTC
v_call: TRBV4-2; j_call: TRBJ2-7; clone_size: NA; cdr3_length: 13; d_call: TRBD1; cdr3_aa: CASSPRTGDEQYF; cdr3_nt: TGTGCCAGCAGCCCCCGGACAGGGGACGAGCAGTACTTC
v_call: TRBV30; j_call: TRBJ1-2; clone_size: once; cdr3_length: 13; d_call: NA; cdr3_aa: CAWSVARPGGHTF; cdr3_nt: TGTGCCTGGAGTGTTGCCAGGCCGGGGGGCCACACCTTC
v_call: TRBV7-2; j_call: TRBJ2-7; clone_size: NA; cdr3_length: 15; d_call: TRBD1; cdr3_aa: CASSPQTGQGSEQYF; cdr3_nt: TGTGCCAGCAGCCCCCAAACGGGACAGGGTAGCGAGCAGTACTTC
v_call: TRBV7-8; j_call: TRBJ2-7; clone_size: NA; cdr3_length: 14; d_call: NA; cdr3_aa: CASTNLMDNYEQYF; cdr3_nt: TGTGCCAGCACCAACCTCATGGACAACTACGAGCAGTACTTC
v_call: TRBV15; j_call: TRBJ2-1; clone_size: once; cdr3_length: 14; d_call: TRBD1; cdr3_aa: CATSPRQGINEQFF; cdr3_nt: TGTGCCACCAGCCCCCGACAGGGAATCAATGAGCAGTTCTTC
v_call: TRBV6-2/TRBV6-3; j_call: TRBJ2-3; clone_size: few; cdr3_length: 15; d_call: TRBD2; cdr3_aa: CASSLWTSGGDTQYF; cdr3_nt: TGTGCCAGCAGCCTCTGGACTAGCGGGGGGGATACGCAGTATTTT
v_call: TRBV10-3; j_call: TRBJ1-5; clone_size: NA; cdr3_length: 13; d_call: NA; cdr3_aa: CAISERSNQPQHF; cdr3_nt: TGTGCCATCAGTGAACGGAGCAATCAGCCCCAGCATTTT
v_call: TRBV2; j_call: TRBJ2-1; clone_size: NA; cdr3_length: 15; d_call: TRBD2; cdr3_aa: CASRGLAGGHGEQFF; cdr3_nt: TGTGCCAGCAGGGGACTTGCGGGGGGGCATGGTGAGCAGTTCTTC
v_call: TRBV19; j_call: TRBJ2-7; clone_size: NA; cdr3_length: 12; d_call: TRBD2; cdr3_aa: CASGGGTYEQYF; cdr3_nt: TGTGCCAGTGGGGGAGGGACCTACGAGCAGTACTTC
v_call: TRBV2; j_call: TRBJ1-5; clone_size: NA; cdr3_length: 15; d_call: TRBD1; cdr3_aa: CASSDGTASNQPQHF; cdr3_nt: TGTGCCAGCAGTGATGGGACAGCTAGCAATCAGCCCCAGCATTTT
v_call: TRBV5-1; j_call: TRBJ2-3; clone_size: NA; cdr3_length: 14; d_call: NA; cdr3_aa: CASRKTGVTDTQYF; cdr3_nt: TGCGCCAGCAGGAAGACGGGTGTCACAGATACGCAGTATTTT
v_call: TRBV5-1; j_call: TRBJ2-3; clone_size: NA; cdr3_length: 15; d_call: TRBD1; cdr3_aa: CASTSGTGGTDTQYF; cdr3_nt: TGCGCCAGCACTTCCGGGACAGGGGGGACAGATACGCAGTATTTT
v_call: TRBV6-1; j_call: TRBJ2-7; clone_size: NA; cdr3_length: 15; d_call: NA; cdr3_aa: CASSEMAEGPAEQYF; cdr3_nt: TGTGCCAGCAGTGAAATGGCGGAGGGGCCGGCAGAGCAGTACTTC
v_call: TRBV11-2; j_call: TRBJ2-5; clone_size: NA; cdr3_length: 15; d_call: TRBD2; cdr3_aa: CASSRAGGPSETQYF; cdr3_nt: TGTGCCAGCAGCCGAGCGGGGGGGCCTTCCGAGACCCAGTACTTC
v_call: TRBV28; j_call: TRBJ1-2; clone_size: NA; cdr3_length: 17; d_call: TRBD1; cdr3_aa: CASLQPGQGALNYGYTF; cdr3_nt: TGTGCCAGCCTACAACCGGGACAGGGGGCGTTAAACTATGGCTACACCTTC
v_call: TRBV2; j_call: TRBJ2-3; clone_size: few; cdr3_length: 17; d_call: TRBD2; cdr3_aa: CASSSPTSGASTDTQYF; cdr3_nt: TGTGCCAGCAGTTCTCCGACTAGCGGGGCTAGCACAGATACGCAGTATTTT
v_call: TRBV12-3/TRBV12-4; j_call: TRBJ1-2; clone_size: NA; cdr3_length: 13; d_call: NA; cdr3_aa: CASSPRGAYGYTF; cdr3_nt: TGTGCCAGCAGTCCGCGGGGCGCCTATGGCTACACCTTC
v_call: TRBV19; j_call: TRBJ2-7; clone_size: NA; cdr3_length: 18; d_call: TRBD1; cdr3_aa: CASSPNRRPGTGSYEQYF; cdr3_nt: TGTGCCAGTAGTCCTAACCGAAGACCCGGGACAGGATCCTACGAGCAGTACTTC
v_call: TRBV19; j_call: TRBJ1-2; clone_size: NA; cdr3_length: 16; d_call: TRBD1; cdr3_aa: CASTPILTGANYGYTF; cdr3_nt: TGTGCCAGCACCCCGATTTTGACAGGGGCAAACTATGGCTACACCTTC
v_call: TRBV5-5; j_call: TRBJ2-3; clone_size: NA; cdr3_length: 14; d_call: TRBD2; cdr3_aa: CASSFRLASDTQYF; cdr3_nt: TGTGCCAGCAGCTTCAGACTAGCGTCAGATACGCAGTATTTT
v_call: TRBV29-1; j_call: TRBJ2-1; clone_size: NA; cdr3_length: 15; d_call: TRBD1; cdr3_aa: CSPFRWTGEGDEQFF; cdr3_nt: TGCAGCCCCTTCCGTTGGACAGGGGAAGGGGATGAGCAGTTCTTC
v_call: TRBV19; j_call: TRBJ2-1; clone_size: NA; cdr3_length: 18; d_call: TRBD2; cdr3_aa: CASSKAPAAGVRANEQFF; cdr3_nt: TGTGCCAGTAGTAAGGCCCCAGCAGCGGGAGTGAGGGCCAATGAGCAGTTCTTC
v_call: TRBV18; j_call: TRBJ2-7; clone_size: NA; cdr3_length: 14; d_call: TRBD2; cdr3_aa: CASSRGGASYEQYF; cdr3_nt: TGTGCCAGCTCGCGGGGGGGGGCTTCCTACGAGCAGTACTTC
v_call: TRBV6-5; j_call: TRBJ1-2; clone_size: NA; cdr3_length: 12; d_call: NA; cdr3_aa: CASRPWGEGYTF; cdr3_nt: TGTGCCAGCCGCCCCTGGGGCGAGGGCTACACCTTC
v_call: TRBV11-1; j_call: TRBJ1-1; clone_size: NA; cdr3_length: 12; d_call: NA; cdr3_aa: CASSPGQPVAFF; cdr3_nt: TGTGCCAGCAGCCCTGGACAGCCGGTAGCTTTCTTT
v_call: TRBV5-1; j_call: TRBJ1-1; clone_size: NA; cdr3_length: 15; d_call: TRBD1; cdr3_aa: CASSLGLSDRDEAFF; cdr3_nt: TGCGCCAGCAGCTTGGGCCTGTCGGACAGGGATGAAGCTTTCTTT
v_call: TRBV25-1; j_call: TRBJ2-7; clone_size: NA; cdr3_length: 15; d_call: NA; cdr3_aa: CASSESKRHPYEQYF; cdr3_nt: TGTGCCAGCAGTGAATCTAAGCGGCACCCCTACGAGCAGTACTTC
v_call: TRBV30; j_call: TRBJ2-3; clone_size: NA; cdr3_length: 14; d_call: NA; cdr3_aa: CAWSALARSDTQYF; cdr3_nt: TGTGCCTGGAGTGCTCTAGCACGTTCTGATACGCAGTATTTT
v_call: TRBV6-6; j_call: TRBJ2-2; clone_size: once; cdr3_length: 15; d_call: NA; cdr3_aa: CASSYGQVSIGELFF; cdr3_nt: TGTGCCAGCAGTTACGGGCAGGTTTCCATCGGGGAGCTGTTTTTT
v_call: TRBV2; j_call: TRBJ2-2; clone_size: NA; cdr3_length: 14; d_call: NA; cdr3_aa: CASSASGRAGELFF; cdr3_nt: TGTGCCAGCAGTGCGTCGGGGAGAGCCGGGGAGCTGTTTTTT
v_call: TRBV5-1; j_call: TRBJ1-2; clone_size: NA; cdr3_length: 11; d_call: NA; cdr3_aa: CATGPDYGYTF; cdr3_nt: TGCGCCACTGGGCCCGACTATGGCTACACCTTC
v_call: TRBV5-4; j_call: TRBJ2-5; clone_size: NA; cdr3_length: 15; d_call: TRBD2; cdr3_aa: CASSLRTSREMAQYF; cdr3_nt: TGTGCCAGCAGCCTCCGGACTAGCCGGGAGATGGCCCAGTACTTC
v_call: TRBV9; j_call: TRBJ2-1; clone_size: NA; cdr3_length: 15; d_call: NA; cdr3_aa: CASSVEGDSYNEQFF; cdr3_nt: TGTGCCAGCAGCGTAGAGGGGGATTCCTACAATGAGCAGTTCTTC
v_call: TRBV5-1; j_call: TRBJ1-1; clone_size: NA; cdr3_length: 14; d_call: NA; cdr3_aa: CASSLQGTISEAFF; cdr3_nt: TGCGCCAGCAGCTTGCAGGGAACTATTTCTGAAGCTTTCTTT
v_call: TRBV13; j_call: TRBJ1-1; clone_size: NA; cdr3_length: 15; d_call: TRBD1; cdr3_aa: CASSPRTGGNTEAFF; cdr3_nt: TGTGCCAGCAGCCCAAGGACAGGGGGTAACACTGAAGCTTTCTTT
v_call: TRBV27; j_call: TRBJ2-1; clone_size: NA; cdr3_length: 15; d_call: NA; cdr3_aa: CARSIPQAAYNEQFF; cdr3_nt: TGTGCCCGCAGCATCCCACAGGCCGCCTACAATGAGCAGTTCTTC
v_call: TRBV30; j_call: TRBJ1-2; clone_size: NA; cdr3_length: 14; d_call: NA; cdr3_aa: CAWSVQVLVDGYTF; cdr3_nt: TGTGCCTGGAGTGTACAAGTTCTAGTCGATGGCTACACCTTC